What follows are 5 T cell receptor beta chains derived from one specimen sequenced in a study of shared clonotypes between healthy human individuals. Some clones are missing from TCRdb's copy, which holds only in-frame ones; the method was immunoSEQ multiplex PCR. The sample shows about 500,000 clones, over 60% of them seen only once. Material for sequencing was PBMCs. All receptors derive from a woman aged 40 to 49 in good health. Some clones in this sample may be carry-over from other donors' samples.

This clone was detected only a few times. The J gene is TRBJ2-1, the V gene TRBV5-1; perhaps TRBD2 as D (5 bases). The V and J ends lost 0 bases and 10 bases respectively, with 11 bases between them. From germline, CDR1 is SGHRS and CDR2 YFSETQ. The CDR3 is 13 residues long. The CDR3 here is CASSLAEGFEQFF. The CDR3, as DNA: TGCGCCAGCAGCTTGGCTGAGGGCTTCGAGCAGTTCTTC.

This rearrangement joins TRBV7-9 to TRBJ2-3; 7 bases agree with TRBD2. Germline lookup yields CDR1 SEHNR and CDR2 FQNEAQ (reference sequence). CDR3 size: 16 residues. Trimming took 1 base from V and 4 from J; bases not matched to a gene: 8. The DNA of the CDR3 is TGTGCCAGCAGCTTAGTGGTGGGAGGGCCGTCAGATACGCAGTATTTT. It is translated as CASSLVVGGPSDTQYF.

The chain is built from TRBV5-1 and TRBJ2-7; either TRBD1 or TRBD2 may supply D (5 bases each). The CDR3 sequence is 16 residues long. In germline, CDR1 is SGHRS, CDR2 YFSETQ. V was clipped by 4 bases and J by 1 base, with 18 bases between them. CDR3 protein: CASSDQPGRRSYEQYF. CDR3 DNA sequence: TGCGCCAGCAGCGATCAACCGGGACGGCGATCCTACGAGCAGTACTTC.

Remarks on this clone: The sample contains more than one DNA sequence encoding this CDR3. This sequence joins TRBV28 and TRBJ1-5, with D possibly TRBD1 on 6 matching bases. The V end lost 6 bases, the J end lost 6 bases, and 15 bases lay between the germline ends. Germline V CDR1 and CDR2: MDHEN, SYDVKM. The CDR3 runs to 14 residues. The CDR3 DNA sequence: TGTGCCAGCAGCCCGGCGGGGGGCCCTCAGCCCCAGCATTTT. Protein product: CASSPAGGPQPQHF.

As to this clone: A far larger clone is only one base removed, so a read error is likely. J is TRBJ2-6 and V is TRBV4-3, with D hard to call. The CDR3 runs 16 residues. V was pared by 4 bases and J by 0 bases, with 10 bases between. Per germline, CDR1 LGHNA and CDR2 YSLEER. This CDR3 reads CASSRDGSSGANVLTF. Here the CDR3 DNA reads TGCGCCAGCAGCCGAGACGGCAGCTCTGGGGCCAACGTCCTGACTTTC.